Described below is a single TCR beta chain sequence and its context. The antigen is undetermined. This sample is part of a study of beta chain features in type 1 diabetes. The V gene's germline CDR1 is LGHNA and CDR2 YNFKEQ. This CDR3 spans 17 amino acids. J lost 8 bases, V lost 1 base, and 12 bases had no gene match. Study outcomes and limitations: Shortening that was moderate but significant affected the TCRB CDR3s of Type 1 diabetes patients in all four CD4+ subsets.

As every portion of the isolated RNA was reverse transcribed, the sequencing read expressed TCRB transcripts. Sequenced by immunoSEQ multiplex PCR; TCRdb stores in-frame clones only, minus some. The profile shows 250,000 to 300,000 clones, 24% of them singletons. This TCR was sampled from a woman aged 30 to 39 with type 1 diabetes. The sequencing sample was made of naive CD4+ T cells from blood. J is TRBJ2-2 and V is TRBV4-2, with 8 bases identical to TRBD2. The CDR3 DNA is TGTGCCAGCAGCCAAGGGCGCGCGCGGGAGGAGGCTGGGGAGCTGTTTTTT. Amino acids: CASSQGRAREEAGELFF.